This TCR beta chain emerged from a study of T cells in Graves' hyperthyroidism and ophthalmopathy. Study outcomes and limitations: Ophthalmopathy prediction by the model preceded onset by a median about 6 months.

Diagnostic decisions used clinical symptoms, serum thyroxine and TRAb, thyroid ultrasound and orbital computed tomography. This clonotype has a count of ten or more. The antigen remains undetermined. The junction had 10 bases not matched to a gene; V was cut back by 5 bases and J by 4 bases. Germline CDR1 is SGHTA and CDR2 is FQGNSA. The CDR3 consists of 16 residues. RNA transcripts were the template for amplifying TCR beta CDR3 regions. The TCR CDR3 was amplified in a first-round RT-PCR using the HTBI primer set. Each CDR3 protein is one row after TCRdb ran MiXCR on the multiplex PCR reads. The data show hundreds of thousands of distinct CDR3 sequences, around 20% seen once.

Sample: blood. This clonotype was obtained from a man under 40 with Graves' ophthalmopathy. V and J are TRBV7-2 and TRBJ2-7; TRBD2 aligns across 11 bases. CDR3 in DNA: TGTGCCAGCAGCCCCGGTCCCCTAGCGGGAGGATACGAGCAGTACTTC. Translation: CASSPGPLAGGYEQYF.